This record covers a single T cell receptor (beta chain). What it binds is unknown. These data originate in a study of beta chain features in type 1 diabetes. Study-level findings and limits: VDJ junctions from type 1 diabetes patients carried fewer insertions and larger deletions. cDNA-based sequencing might over-represent cells highly expressing TCR.

This CDR3 comprises 16 residues. J was trimmed by 5 bases and V by 3 bases; bases with no gene match: 6. The V gene's germline CDR1 is SEHNR and CDR2 FQNEAQ (reference sequence). Using CD45RO/CCR7/CD25/CD127/CD95/CD27, CD4+ naive, central memory, regulatory and stem cell-like memory cells were sorted. Since all of the isolated RNA was reverse transcribed, expressed TCRB transcripts were what got sequenced. Sequenced by immunoSEQ multiplex PCR; TCRdb stores in-frame clones only, minus some. In the table there are 400,000 to 550,000 clones, approximately 10% of which are singletons. The source is a woman aged 18-29 years in good health. Source material: naive CD4+ T cells from blood. V gene TRBV7-9 combines with J gene TRBJ2-5; 13 bases are shared with TRBD2. CDR3 amino acids: CASSFRTSGRRETQYF. DNA for the CDR3: TGTGCCAGCAGCTTCCGGACTAGCGGGAGAAGGGAGACCCAGTACTTC.